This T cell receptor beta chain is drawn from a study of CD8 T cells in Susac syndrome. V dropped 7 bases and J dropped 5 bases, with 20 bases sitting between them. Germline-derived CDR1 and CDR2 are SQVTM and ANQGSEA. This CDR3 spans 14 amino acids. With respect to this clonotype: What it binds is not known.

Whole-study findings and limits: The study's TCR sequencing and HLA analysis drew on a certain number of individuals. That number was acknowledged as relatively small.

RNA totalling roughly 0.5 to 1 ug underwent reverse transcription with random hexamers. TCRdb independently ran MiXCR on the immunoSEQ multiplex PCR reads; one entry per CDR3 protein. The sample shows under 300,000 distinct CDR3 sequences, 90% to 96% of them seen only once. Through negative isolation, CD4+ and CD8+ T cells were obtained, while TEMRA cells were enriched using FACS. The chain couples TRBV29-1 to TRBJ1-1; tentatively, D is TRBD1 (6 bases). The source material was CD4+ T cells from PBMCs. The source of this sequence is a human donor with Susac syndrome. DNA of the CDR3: TGCAGCGCGGGTCATGGGGGGGCCGAGACTGAAGCTTTCTTT. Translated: CSAGHGGAETEAFF.